This T cell receptor (beta chain) is drawn from a study of blood T cell repertoires in COVID-19. Study-level background: Sites across the United States, Italy and Spain contributed samples from acute and convalescent COVID-19.

The repertoire was sequenced with immunoSEQ multiplex PCR; TCRdb's copy has only in-frame clones and lacks some. The table includes more than 90,000 clones, roughly 85% detected once. Germline loops: CDR1 MNHGY, CDR2 SAAAGT. With 3 bases clipped from V and 1 base from J, the junction kept 3 bases outside the gene matches. This CDR3 has 15 amino acids. Enrolment of Seattle patients took place during active infection, and they were followed longitudinally. The sequenced sample consisted of peripheral blood. The chain carries TRBV6-8 and TRBJ1-5; 7 bases are shared with TRBD1. The sequence was collected from a woman aged 55-75 years with COVID-19, enrolled during active disease. CDR3 sequence reads: CASSYEGASNQPQHF. CDR3 DNA: TGTGCCAGCAGTTATGAGGGGGCGAGCAATCAGCCCCAGCATTTT.